The rows below give T cell receptor beta chains drawn from one sample of a study of blood T cell repertoires in COVID-19. Assay: immunoSEQ multiplex PCR; the TCRdb copy retains only in-frame clones and omits some. The sample yields 400,000 to 500,000 clones, about nine tenths seen once. Input material: peripheral blood. These receptors were collected from a woman under 40 with active or convalescent COVID-19. Both conserved end residues are part of each CDR3. Fields, in order: D gene, J gene, V gene, clone size, CDR3 length, CDR3 DNA, CDR3 protein. The D gene is left open where the match is weak. The size entry is marked missing in some rows and otherwise reads once, few, many or a size class.

D: TRBD1
J: TRBJ1-5
V: TRBV6-5
size: NA
length: 15
DNA: TGTGCCAGCAGTTACGACAGGGGAAGCAATCAGCCCCAGCATTTT
CDR3: CASSYDRGSNQPQHF

D: NA
J: TRBJ1-5
V: TRBV7-9
size: NA
length: 13
DNA: TGTGCCAGCAGCTCAGGGAGGGTTCAACCCCAGCATTTT
CDR3: CASSSGRVQPQHF

D: NA
J: TRBJ1-2
V: TRBV15
size: once
length: 13
DNA: TGTGCCACCAGCAGTGGCGGGGTAGATGGCTACACCTTC
CDR3: CATSSGGVDGYTF

D: NA
J: TRBJ1-1
V: TRBV3-1/TRBV3-2
size: NA
length: 15
DNA: TGTGCCAGCAAACCAGGATCTGGAGGGGACACTGAAGCTTTCTTT
CDR3: CASKPGSGGDTEAFF

D: NA
J: TRBJ1-4
V: TRBV2
size: NA
length: 13
DNA: TGTGCCAGCAGTGCGAACGAGGGCGGAAAACTGTTTTTT
CDR3: CASSANEGGKLFF

D: NA
J: TRBJ2-3
V: TRBV5-1
size: NA
length: 15
DNA: TGCGCCAGCAGCTATCAGGGTGGTGGGACAGATACGCAGTATTTT
CDR3: CASSYQGGGTDTQYF

D: NA
J: TRBJ1-1
V: TRBV29-1
size: NA
length: 11
DNA: TGCAGCGTTGAAGGGAGTACTGAAGCTTTCTTT
CDR3: CSVEGSTEAFF

D: TRBD1
J: TRBJ1-1
V: TRBV14
size: NA
length: 18
DNA: TGTGCCAGCAGCCAAGTTAGGGGGCAGAATCCCATGAACACTGAAGCTTTCTTT
CDR3: CASSQVRGQNPMNTEAFF

D: TRBD1
J: TRBJ1-1
V: TRBV7-9
size: few
length: 14
DNA: TGTGCCAGCAGTCGGGACAGGACGAACACTGAAGCTTTCTTT
CDR3: CASSRDRTNTEAFF

D: TRBD1
J: TRBJ1-2
V: TRBV7-2
size: once
length: 13
DNA: TGTGCCAGCAGCTTTGTTCAGGGGGATGGCTACACCTTC
CDR3: CASSFVQGDGYTF

D: NA
J: TRBJ1-1
V: TRBV19
size: NA
length: 13
DNA: TGTGCCAGTAGTAGGGGAGTGGACACTGAAGCTTTCTTT
CDR3: CASSRGVDTEAFF

D: TRBD1
J: TRBJ1-2
V: TRBV11-2
size: NA
length: 16
DNA: TGTGCCAGCAGTCCGACAGGGATGGGACAGAACTATGGCTACACCTTC
CDR3: CASSPTGMGQNYGYTF

D: NA
J: TRBJ2-3
V: TRBV3-1/TRBV3-2
size: NA
length: 16
DNA: TGTGCCAGCAGCCCGACTAGTTGGGGGGTTGCAGATACGCAGTATTTT
CDR3: CASSPTSWGVADTQYF

D: NA
J: TRBJ2-2
V: TRBV4-1
size: NA
length: 13
DNA: TGCGCCAGCAGAGAGAAAATCACCGGGGAGCTGTTTTTT
CDR3: CASREKITGELFF

D: NA
J: TRBJ2-7
V: TRBV5-6
size: NA
length: 13
DNA: TGTGCCAGCAGCTTGTGGAGAGGCTACGAGCAGTACTTC
CDR3: CASSLWRGYEQYF

D: TRBD1
J: TRBJ1-1
V: TRBV11-2
size: NA
length: 15
DNA: TGTGCCAGCAGCGCCCCCGGGACAGGGAGGACTGAAGCTTTCTTT
CDR3: CASSAPGTGRTEAFF

D: TRBD1
J: TRBJ1-2
V: TRBV5-1
size: NA
length: 15
DNA: TGCGCCAGCAGGAGGGACAGGGATGGAAGCTATGGCTACACCTTC
CDR3: CASRRDRDGSYGYTF

D: NA
J: TRBJ2-3
V: TRBV6-2/TRBV6-3
size: NA
length: 14
DNA: TGTGCCAGCAGTTATGGCGCGGGCACCTATACGCAGTATTTT
CDR3: CASSYGAGTYTQYF

D: TRBD1
J: TRBJ1-1
V: TRBV19
size: NA
length: 15
DNA: TGTGCCAGTAGTGTCCACGGGACAGGGGGCACTGAAGCTTTCTTT
CDR3: CASSVHGTGGTEAFF

D: NA
J: TRBJ2-1
V: TRBV27
size: NA
length: 14
DNA: TGTGCCAGCAGTTTCCGGGGGTCCTACAATGAGCAGTTCTTC
CDR3: CASSFRGSYNEQFF

D: NA
J: TRBJ1-1
V: TRBV2
size: NA
length: 13
DNA: TGTGCCAGCAGCGAGGGGGTGCTCACTGAAGCTTTCTTT
CDR3: CASSEGVLTEAFF

D: NA
J: TRBJ1-2
V: TRBV6-5
size: NA
length: 11
DNA: TGTGCCAGCCTCTACCTCTATGGCTACACCTTC
CDR3: CASLYLYGYTF

D: TRBD1
J: TRBJ1-5
V: TRBV2
size: NA
length: 15
DNA: TGTGCCAGCAGTGAACAGACAGGGGGCCCTCAGCCCCAGCATTTT
CDR3: CASSEQTGGPQPQHF

D: NA
J: TRBJ1-3
V: TRBV6-5
size: once
length: 15
DNA: TGTGCCAGCGGAACGAATCGGGTCTCTGGAAACACCATATATTTT
CDR3: CASGTNRVSGNTIYF

D: NA
J: TRBJ2-1
V: TRBV6-1
size: NA
length: 13
DNA: TGTGCCAGCAGTGAAGTCAGTGACAATGAGCAGTTCTTC
CDR3: CASSEVSDNEQFF

D: TRBD2
J: TRBJ2-5
V: TRBV6-1
size: NA
length: 12
DNA: TGTGCCAGCAGTGACACGGGAGGGACCCAGTACTTC
CDR3: CASSDTGGTQYF

D: TRBD1
J: TRBJ1-2
V: TRBV10-3
size: NA
length: 17
DNA: TGTGCCATCAGTGCGGGACAGGGAGTGGAGGGGTCGACTGGCTACACCTTC
CDR3: CAISAGQGVEGSTGYTF

D: TRBD2
J: TRBJ2-7
V: TRBV5-8
size: NA
length: 14
DNA: TGTGCCAGCAGCCCCGGGACTAGCGGAGGCGAGCAGTACTTC
CDR3: CASSPGTSGGEQYF

D: NA
J: TRBJ1-5
V: TRBV6-5
size: NA
length: 15
DNA: TGTGCCAGCAGGGAGGGGACTAATAGCAATCAGCCCCAGCATTTT
CDR3: CASREGTNSNQPQHF

D: TRBD1
J: TRBJ2-7
V: TRBV5-1
size: NA
length: 14
DNA: TGCGCCAGCAATCCTACAGGGGACACCTACGAGCAGTACTTC
CDR3: CASNPTGDTYEQYF

D: TRBD1
J: TRBJ1-4
V: TRBV29-1
size: NA
length: 14
DNA: TGCAGCGTTGAGGGGACAGCAACTAATGAAAAACTGTTTTTT
CDR3: CSVEGTATNEKLFF

D: TRBD2
J: TRBJ2-5
V: TRBV4-1
size: NA
length: 14
DNA: TGCGCCAGCAGCCCCCGACTAGCGGGAGAGACCCAGTACTTC
CDR3: CASSPRLAGETQYF

D: TRBD1
J: TRBJ1-5
V: TRBV19
size: NA
length: 15
DNA: TGTGCCAGTAGTGCCCGGGACAGGGGCAATCAGCCCCAGCATTTT
CDR3: CASSARDRGNQPQHF

D: NA
J: TRBJ1-4
V: TRBV2
size: NA
length: 18
DNA: TGTGCCAGCAGTGAAGCCCCTGCGGGACGGCTTCCCGGTGAAAAACTGTTTTTT
CDR3: CASSEAPAGRLPGEKLFF

D: TRBD1
J: TRBJ1-5
V: TRBV7-4
size: NA
length: 17
DNA: TGTGCCAGCAGAAGCCGGGACAGGGTCGATGGGGATGATGAAAGGAATTTT
CDR3: CASRSRDRVDGDDERNF

D: NA
J: TRBJ2-7
V: TRBV6-9
size: NA
length: 12
DNA: TGTGCCAGCAGTTTAACTAGCTACGAGCAGTACTTC
CDR3: CASSLTSYEQYF

D: TRBD2
J: TRBJ2-1
V: TRBV11-3
size: NA
length: 20
DNA: TGTGCCAGCAGCTTAGACAGGACTAGCGGGAGGGATAGCTCCTACAATGAGCAGTTCTTC
CDR3: CASSLDRTSGRDSSYNEQFF

D: NA
J: TRBJ2-1
V: TRBV5-1
size: NA
length: 12
DNA: TGCGCCAGCACCTTAACCCCTGAGAGGCAGTTCTTC
CDR3: CASTLTPERQFF

D: TRBD1
J: TRBJ2-7
V: TRBV29-1
size: NA
length: 11
DNA: TGCAGCGGACAGGGGGCTTACGAGCAGTACTTC
CDR3: CSGQGAYEQYF

D: TRBD1
J: TRBJ2-6
V: TRBV4-1
size: NA
length: 20
DNA: TGCGCCAGCAGCCAAGATATGGGGCAGGGGGCCCGCTCTGGGGCCAACGTCCTGACTTTC
CDR3: CASSQDMGQGARSGANVLTF

D: TRBD1
J: TRBJ1-1
V: TRBV28
size: NA
length: 14
DNA: TGTGCCAGCAGTGGGGACAGGAGGAACACTGAAGCTTTCTTT
CDR3: CASSGDRRNTEAFF

D: NA
J: TRBJ1-5
V: TRBV2
size: NA
length: 15
DNA: TGTGCCAGCAGTCCCCTCGGGGAACGCGATCAGCCCCAGCATTTT
CDR3: CASSPLGERDQPQHF

D: NA
J: TRBJ1-5
V: TRBV6-2/TRBV6-3
size: few
length: 16
DNA: TGTGCCAGCAGTTACGCAGGTAGAGGGAGCAATCAGCCCCAGCATTTT
CDR3: CASSYAGRGSNQPQHF

D: NA
J: TRBJ1-5
V: TRBV23-1
size: NA
length: 18
DNA: TGCGCCAGCAGTCAATCTGTCCCGGACAGAGATATTTATCAGCCCCAGCATTTT
CDR3: CASSQSVPDRDIYQPQHF

D: TRBD1
J: TRBJ2-3
V: TRBV7-8
size: NA
length: 16
DNA: TGTGCCAGCAGCTTAGGGGTTACAGGGGGAACAGATACGCAGTATTTT
CDR3: CASSLGVTGGTDTQYF

D: TRBD1
J: TRBJ1-3
V: TRBV15
size: NA
length: 15
DNA: TGTGCCACCAGCAGACAGGGGGAATCTGGAAACACCATATATTTT
CDR3: CATSRQGESGNTIYF

D: TRBD1
J: TRBJ2-7
V: TRBV5-5
size: NA
length: 14
DNA: TGTGCCAGCAGCTTGACAGGGGTGCTCTACGAGCAGTACTTC
CDR3: CASSLTGVLYEQYF

D: NA
J: TRBJ2-3
V: TRBV5-1
size: NA
length: 13
DNA: TGCGCCAGCAGCTTTGCAGGGCCAGATACGCAGTATTTT
CDR3: CASSFAGPDTQYF